The 5 T cell receptor beta chains listed next were all sequenced from one sample in a study of blood T cell repertoires in COVID-19. Some clones are missing from TCRdb's copy, which holds only in-frame ones; the method was immunoSEQ multiplex PCR. The sample contains roughly 180,000 clones, roughly 82% of which appear only once. The specimen was PBMCs or T cells enriched from blood (not recorded which). The receptors derive from a man aged 45-60 years who had recovered from COVID-19.

The chain employs TRBV5-5 and TRBJ2-3, with 8 bases identical to TRBD1. The CDR3 has 13 amino acids. The V gene's germline CDR1 is SGHKS and CDR2 YYEKEE (reference sequence). Trimming at V came to 2 bases and at J to 13 bases, leaving 9 bases not matched to a gene. The CDR3 protein is CASSFTGTGREYF. DNA of the CDR3: TGTGCCAGCAGCTTTACCGGGACAGGACGAGAGTATTTT.

The V call is TRBV4-1, the J call TRBJ1-1, with 7 bases aligning to TRBD1. Looked up from germline, CDR1 is MGHRA and CDR2 is YSYEKL. The CDR3 covers 15 residues. V lost 2 bases and J lost 3; bases outside the gene matches: 6. CDR3 sequence reads: CASSQKRGGDTEAFF. In DNA, the CDR3 is TGCGCCAGCAGCCAAAAAAGAGGGGGCGACACTGAAGCTTTCTTT.

The J gene is TRBJ2-3, the V gene TRBV28; 7 positions agree with TRBD2. The V segment lost 6 bases and the J segment 4 bases; nucleotides outside the gene matches: 7. Per germline, CDR1 MDHEN and CDR2 SYDVKM. This CDR3 spans 14 amino acids. For the CDR3, the DNA is TGTGCCAGCAGATCGACTAGCCCCGCAGATACGCAGTATTTT. It specifies CASRSTSPADTQYF. The whole variable domain, remainder taken from reference TRBV28 and TRBJ2-3, is DVKVTQSSRYLVKRTGEKVFLECVQDMDHENMFWYRQDPGLGLRLIYFSYDVKMKEKGDIPEGYSVSREKKERFSLILESASTNQTSMYLCASRSTSPADTQYFGPGTRLTVL.

This chain connects TRBV5-4 to TRBJ2-5; tentatively, D is TRBD2 (6 bases). The germline CDR1 and CDR2 sequences are SGHNT and YYREEE (reference sequence). The CDR3 is made up of 15 amino acids. V was pared by 0 bases and J by 2 bases, with 11 bases between. The CDR3 spells CASSLAGRGQETQYF. In DNA, the CDR3 is TGTGCCAGCAGCTTGGCCGGGCGGGGTCAAGAGACCCAGTACTTC.

The chain is built from TRBV19 and TRBJ2-3; 9 nucleotides line up with TRBD1. This CDR3 has 16 residues. The J segment lost 4 bases and the V segment lost 7 bases, leaving 12 bases of the junction unmatched. Germline CDR1 is LNHDA and CDR2 is SQIVND (reference sequence). CDR3 amino acids: CASKTSGTGNADTQYF. The CDR3 DNA is TGTGCCAGTAAAACCTCCGGGACAGGGAACGCAGATACGCAGTATTTT.